Presented here are 28 T cell receptor beta chains from one specimen sequenced in a study of blood T cell repertoires in COVID-19. Generated by immunoSEQ multiplex PCR, the TCRdb table keeps only in-frame clones and is missing some. This table holds about 160,000 clones, approximately 88% found once. The sequencing input was peripheral blood. These receptor sequences come from a woman between 55 and 75 years old who had recovered from COVID-19.

The chain links TRBV28 to TRBJ1-6, with TRBD1 matching over 8 bases. The CDR3 is 14 residues long. Looked up from germline, CDR1 is MDHEN and CDR2 is SYDVKM. Trimming at V came to 3 bases and at J to 10 bases, leaving 5 bases not matched to a gene. The CDR3 nucleotides read TGTGCCAGCAGTTTGGGACAGGTAGACTCACCCCTCCACTTT. Protein sequence: CASSLGQVDSPLHF.

V and J are TRBV19 and TRBJ2-5, with D possibly being TRBD2 (5 bases). The V gene's germline CDR1 is LNHDA and CDR2 SQIVND (reference sequence). Deletions cut 3 bases from V and 1 base from J, with 9 bases between. The CDR3 is made up of 14 amino acids. The CDR3 loop is CASSIGGFQETQYF. The CDR3 DNA follows: TGTGCCAGTAGTATTGGCGGGTTCCAAGAGACCCAGTACTTC.

In this sample, this clone turned up once. The genes are TRBV5-5 and TRBJ2-5; 8 nucleotides match TRBD1. The CDR3 covers 14 residues. Unmatched junction bases numbered 7, after V lost 4 bases and J lost 5 bases. Germline V gives CDR1 SGHKS, CDR2 YYEKEE (reference sequence). The CDR3 DNA sequence: TGTGCCAGCAGCATCGGGACAGGATTTGAGACCCAGTACTTC. The encoded protein is CASSIGTGFETQYF. Drawing the rest from reference TRBV5-5 and TRBJ2-5, the complete variable domain is DAGVTQSPTHLIKTRGQQVTLRCSPISGHKSVSWYQQVLGQGPQFIFQYYEKEERGRGNFPDRFSARQFPNYSSELNVNALLLGDSALYLCASSIGTGFETQYFGPGTRLLVL.

J is TRBJ1-1 and V is TRBV28, with TRBD1 matching over 8 bases. The germline CDR1 and CDR2 sequences are MDHEN and SYDVKM. The CDR3 spans 14 residues. V was clipped by 3 bases and J by 6 bases; unmatched bases: 6. The chain's CDR3 is CASSFSGQGPEAFF. The CDR3 DNA reads as TGTGCCAGCAGTTTCAGCGGACAGGGTCCTGAAGCTTTCTTT.

The chain couples TRBV2 to TRBJ2-1; 7 nucleotides match TRBD2. Trimming removed 6 bases from V and 4 bases from J; junction bases left unmatched: 12. The germline gives CDR1 SNHLY, CDR2 FYNNEI. CDR3 length equals 16 residues. In nucleotides, the CDR3 is TGTGCCAGCAGCCCTCCGAACAGCGGGGTATACAATGAGCAGTTCTTC. It translates to CASSPPNSGVYNEQFF.

This clone was seen only a few times. The chain joins TRBV10-2 to TRBJ2-5, with 7 bases aligning to TRBD2. The trim removed 6 bases at V and 10 bases at J, leaving 8 bases unmatched. The CDR3 totals 12 residues. Germline V gene sequence: CDR1 WSHSY, CDR2 SAAADI. As DNA, the CDR3 is TGCGCCAGCAGCGGCGAGGGGAGGGGCCAGTACTTC. Translated, it gives CASSGEGRGQYF.

The V gene is TRBV30, the J gene TRBJ2-2, with TRBD2 matching 16 bases. The CDR3 runs to 16 residues. J lost 6 bases, V lost 1 base, and 2 bases had no gene match. The germline gives CDR1 GTSNPN, CDR2 SVGIG (reference sequence). In nucleotides, the CDR3 is TGTGCCTGGAGTGCGGGACTAGCGGGGGGGCCCGGGGAGCTGTTTTTT. Its protein is CAWSAGLAGGPGELFF.

This chain uses TRBV19 with TRBJ2-1, with 7 bases lining up with TRBD2. Germline V gene lookup returns CDR1 LNHDA and CDR2 SQIVND (reference sequence). The CDR3 runs to 18 residues. V was pared by 6 bases and J by 3 bases, with 17 bases of the junction left unmatched. This chain's CDR3 is CASRSIGRPDIIYNEQFF. As DNA, the CDR3 is TGTGCCAGTAGATCGATCGGGAGGCCCGACATAATCTACAATGAGCAGTTCTTC.

The J gene is TRBJ2-3, the V gene TRBV5-1, with D perhaps matching TRBD2 (5 bases). This CDR3 has 16 residues. V dropped 1 base and J dropped 1 base, with 13 bases sitting between them. Per the germline V gene, CDR1 is SGHRS and CDR2 is YFSETQ. The CDR3 protein is CASSLSELAGTDTQYF. In nucleotides, the CDR3 is TGCGCCAGCAGCTTGTCTGAGCTAGCAGGCACAGATACGCAGTATTTT.

J is TRBJ1-2 and V is TRBV6-1; D not certain. Germline loops: CDR1 MNHNS, CDR2 SASEGT. The CDR3 runs to 13 residues. The V end was cut by 2 bases, the J end by 8 bases, with 12 bases between. CDR3 region: CASSEWSSVGYTF. The CDR3 DNA follows: TGTGCCAGCAGTGAATGGTCCAGTGTAGGCTACACCTTC.

The chain uses TRBV4-1 and TRBJ2-2, with a possible D match to TRBD2 (6 bases). The CDR3 is 17 amino acids. The V gene's germline CDR1 is MGHRA and CDR2 YSYEKL. The V end lost 1 base, the J end lost 2 bases, and 14 bases lay between the germline ends. CDR3 coding DNA: TGCGCCAGCAGCCAAGGTGGCGGGGACCGCAACACCGGGGAGCTGTTTTTT. Its translation: CASSQGGGDRNTGELFF.

This clone showed up just once. The chain recombines TRBV12-3 or TRBV12-4 with TRBJ1-1; possibly TRBD1 for D (6 bases). V shed 3 bases and J shed 4 bases, with 9 bases lying between them. This CDR3 region has 13 residues. Written as DNA, the CDR3 is TGTGCCAGCAGTTTGAGAGGGGGCACTGAAGCTTTCTTT. Amino acid sequence: CASSLRGGTEAFF.

J is TRBJ1-1 and V is TRBV28; the D gene is possibly TRBD1 (6 bases). Trimming cost V 6 bases and J 8 bases, with 10 bases left between them. The CDR3 consists of 11 residues. In germline, CDR1 is MDHEN, CDR2 SYDVKM. The CDR3 DNA follows: TGTGCCAGCAGGGACAGCAGAGAAGCTTTCTTT. This sequence encodes CASRDSREAFF.

The chain is built from TRBV4-2 and TRBJ2-1; 13 nucleotides agree with TRBD2. Looked up from germline, CDR1 is LGHNA and CDR2 is YNFKEQ. V dropped 4 bases and J dropped 6; count of bases not matched to a gene: 6. This CDR3 comprises 16 residues. The CDR3, as DNA: TGTGCCAGCAGCCCACTACTAGCGGGGGGGGGCAATGAGCAGTTCTTC. Its protein is CASSPLLAGGGNEQFF.

The J gene is TRBJ2-5, the V gene TRBV27, with D maybe TRBD1 (6 bases). Between the trimmed V and J ends, which lost 8 bases and 1 base, there was a span of 17 bases. Germline CDR1 MNHEY, CDR2 SMNVEV (reference sequence). The CDR3 runs 15 residues. CDR3 loop: CASSLLGHGQETQYF. The CDR3 DNA reads TGTGCCAGCTCTTTGTTGGGACATGGCCAAGAGACCCAGTACTTC.

The rearrangement links TRBV7-3 to TRBJ2-1; D perhaps matches TRBD1 (7 bases). Germline CDR1 is SGHTA and CDR2 is FQGTGA. This CDR3 region has 14 residues. Trimming stripped 3 bases from V and 7 bases from J, with 13 bases between. The CDR3 reads CASSFSGGLNEQFF. CDR3 coding DNA: TGTGCCAGCAGCTTTTCAGGGGGGCTAAATGAGCAGTTCTTC.

The chain couples TRBV4-1 to TRBJ2-3, with a weak D call TRBD1 (6 bases). The CDR3 covers 15 residues. V lost 5 bases, J lost 6 bases, and 18 bases lay in between. CDR1 and CDR2 (germline): MGHRA, YSYEKL. CDR3 nucleotide sequence: TGCGCCAGCAGCACCCTACGGGCCCAGGGGGATACGCAGTATTTT. It codes for CASSTLRAQGDTQYF.

The chain couples TRBV18 to TRBJ2-7, with 8 bases that match TRBD2. Germline trimming cut 0 bases from V and 2 bases from J; bases unmatched to any gene: 3. Germline V CDR1 and CDR2: KGHSH, LQKENI. The CDR3 totals 15 residues. CDR3 coding DNA: TGTGCCAGCTCACCACCCGGGACTAGGGCCTACGAGCAGTACTTC. It codes for CASSPPGTRAYEQYF.

The rearrangement uses TRBV7-2 and TRBJ2-7, with 9 bases aligning to TRBD2. The junction had 8 bases not matched to a gene; V was cut back by 2 bases and J by 0 bases. This CDR3 is built from 17 residues. CDR1 and CDR2 from the germline V gene are SGHTA and FQGNSA. The DNA of the CDR3 is TGTGCCAGCAGCTTATCGGCTAGCGGGGCTACCTCCTACGAGCAGTACTTC. It specifies CASSLSASGATSYEQYF.

A note on this clone: One end of the junction varies from germline; a read error may be responsible. This rearrangement joins TRBV5-4 to TRBJ2-7; D possibly corresponds to TRBD2 (7 bases). The CDR3 runs to 14 residues. The germline gives CDR1 SGHNT, CDR2 YYREEE (reference sequence). The CDR3 DNA is TGTGCCAGCAGTTTGGGGGGGCCAAAGGACGAGCAGTACTTC. It encodes CASSLGGPKDEQYF.

The gene calls are TRBV5-1 and TRBJ2-7, with 9 bases fitting TRBD1. Germline CDR1 SGHRS, CDR2 YFSETQ. V trimming: 0 bases; J trimming: 2 bases; junction bases outside the gene matches: 3. This CDR3 spans 15 amino acids. The CDR3 coding sequence is TGCGCCAGCAGCTTGGTGGGGACAGGGACCTACGAGCAGTACTTC. It yields the protein CASSLVGTGTYEQYF.

The rearrangement links TRBV28 to TRBJ2-1; 11 bases map to TRBD2. The CDR3 has 16 amino acids. V trimming: 5 bases; J trimming: 10 bases; junction bases outside the gene matches: 13. Per germline, CDR1 MDHEN and CDR2 SYDVKM. CDR3 bases: TGTGCCAGCAGTGGGTCGGGTAGCGGGGGGGTGAGGGAGCAGTTCTTC. This sequence encodes CASSGSGSGGVREQFF. Full variable domain (outside the CDR3, taken from reference TRBV28 and TRBJ2-1): DVKVTQSSRYLVKRTGEKVFLECVQDMDHENMFWYRQDPGLGLRLIYFSYDVKMKEKGDIPEGYSVSREKKERFSLILESASTNQTSMYLCASSGSGSGGVREQFFGPGTRLTVL.

This clone was counted between two and nine times. The chain is built from TRBV12-2 and TRBJ1-6. TRBV12-2 is tagged as a pseudogene. The CDR3 length is 19 residues. CDR3 DNA: TGTGCAAGTCGCTTAGGTTTTAAGTGGTATGGTAATCCGGGATCACCCCTCCACTTT. It yields the protein CASRLGFKWYGNPGSPLHF.

The chain carries TRBV4-2 and TRBJ2-1; TRBD2 agrees at 9 bases. The J segment lost 6 bases and the V segment lost 0 bases, leaving 6 bases of the junction unmatched. The germline V gene encodes CDR1 LGHNA and CDR2 YNFKEQ. This CDR3 is built from 16 residues. CDR3 loop: CASSQDASGARNEQFF. As DNA, the CDR3 is TGTGCCAGCAGCCAAGATGCTAGCGGGGCCCGCAATGAGCAGTTCTTC.

This clone was recorded only once. The chain links TRBV3-1 (or the pseudogene TRBV3-2) to TRBJ2-1, with 9 bases aligning to TRBD1. CDR3 length equals 15 residues. The J segment lost 8 bases and the V segment lost 8 bases, leaving 13 bases of the junction unmatched. Germline V gene sequence: CDR1 LGHDT, CDR2 YNNKEL (reference sequence). CDR3 nucleotide sequence: TGTGCCAGCCAAAGGGGACAGGGCTATGGCTATGAGCAGTTCTTC. Amino acid sequence: CASQRGQGYGYEQFF.

The rearrangement links TRBV7-8 to TRBJ1-1; no clear D gene. Germline assignment: CDR1 SGHVS and CDR2 FQNEAQ. Between the trimmed V and J ends, which lost 3 bases and 0 bases, there was a span of 5 bases. The CDR3 extends over 13 amino acids. CDR3 region: CASSFQVNTEAFF. The CDR3 DNA sequence: TGTGCCAGCAGCTTTCAGGTGAACACTGAAGCTTTCTTT.

V and J are TRBV30 and TRBJ2-5, with D perhaps TRBD2 (5 bases). Trimming pared 8 bases from V and 4 bases from J, leaving 14 bases between. Germline CDR1 is GTSNPN and CDR2 is SVGIG (reference sequence). The CDR3 extends over 12 amino acids. This chain's CDR3 is CAEGTYGETQYF. The CDR3 DNA is TGTGCCGAGGGAACCTACGGAGAGACCCAGTACTTC.

V gene TRBV19 combines with J gene TRBJ1-2, with D hard to call. Germline V gene data show CDR1 as LNHDA and CDR2 as SQIVND (reference sequence). With 0 bases removed from V and 7 bases from J, the gap between germline ends came to 21 bases. This CDR3 comprises 17 residues. The CDR3 nucleotides are TGTGCCAGTAGTATAGATTCCGGTGAAAGTCGTAGAAGTGGCTACACCTTC. It specifies CASSIDSGESRRSGYTF. The whole variable domain, filled in from reference TRBV19 and TRBJ1-2, reads DGGITQSPKYLFRKEGQNVTLSCEQNLNHDAMYWYRQDPGQGLRLIYYSQIVNDFQKGDIAEGYSVSREKKESFPLTVTSAQKNPTAFYLCASSIDSGESRRSGYTFGSGTRLTVV.